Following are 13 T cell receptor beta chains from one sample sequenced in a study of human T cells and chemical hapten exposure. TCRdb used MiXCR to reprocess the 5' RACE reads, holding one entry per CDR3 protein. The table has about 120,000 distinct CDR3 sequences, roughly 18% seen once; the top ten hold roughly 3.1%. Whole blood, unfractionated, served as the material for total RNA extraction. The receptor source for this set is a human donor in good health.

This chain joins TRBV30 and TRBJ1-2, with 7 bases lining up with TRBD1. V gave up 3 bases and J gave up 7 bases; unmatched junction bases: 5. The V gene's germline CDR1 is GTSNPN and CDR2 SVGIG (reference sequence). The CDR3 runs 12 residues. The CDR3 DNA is TGTGCCTGGAGCCGACAGGGACTTGGCTACACCTTC. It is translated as CAWSRQGLGYTF. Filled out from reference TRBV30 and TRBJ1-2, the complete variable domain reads SQTIHQWPATLVQPVGSPLSLECTVEGTSNPNLYWYRQAAGRGLQLLFYSVGIGQISSEVPQNLSASRPQDRQFILSSKKLLLSDSGFYLCAWSRQGLGYTFGSGTRLTVV.

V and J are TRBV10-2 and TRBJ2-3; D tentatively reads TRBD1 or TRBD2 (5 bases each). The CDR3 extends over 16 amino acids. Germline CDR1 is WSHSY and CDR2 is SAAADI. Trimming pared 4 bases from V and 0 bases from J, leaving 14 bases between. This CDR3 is CASSGAGTKSTDTQYF. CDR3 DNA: TGCGCCAGCAGTGGGGCCGGGACCAAGAGCACAGATACGCAGTATTTT.

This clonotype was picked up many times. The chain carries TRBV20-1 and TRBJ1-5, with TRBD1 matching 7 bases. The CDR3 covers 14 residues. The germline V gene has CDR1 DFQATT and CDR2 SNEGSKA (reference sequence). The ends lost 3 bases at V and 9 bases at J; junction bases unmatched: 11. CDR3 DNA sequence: TGCAGTGCTAGCGGAATGGGACAGTCCACGCCCCAGCATTTT. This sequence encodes CSASGMGQSTPQHF.

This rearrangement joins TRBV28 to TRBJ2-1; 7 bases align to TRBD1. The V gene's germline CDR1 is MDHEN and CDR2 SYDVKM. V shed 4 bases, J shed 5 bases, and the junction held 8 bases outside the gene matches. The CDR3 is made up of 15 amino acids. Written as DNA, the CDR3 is TGTGCCAGCAGTTCAACCGGGACAGCTCACAATGAGCAGTTCTTC. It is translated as CASSSTGTAHNEQFF.

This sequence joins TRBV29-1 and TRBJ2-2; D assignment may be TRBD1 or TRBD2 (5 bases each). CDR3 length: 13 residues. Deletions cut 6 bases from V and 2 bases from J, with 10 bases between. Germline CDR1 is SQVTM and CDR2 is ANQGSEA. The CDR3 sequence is CSVGTVNTGELFF. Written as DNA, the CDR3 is TGCAGCGTCGGGACGGTCAACACCGGGGAGCTGTTTTTT.

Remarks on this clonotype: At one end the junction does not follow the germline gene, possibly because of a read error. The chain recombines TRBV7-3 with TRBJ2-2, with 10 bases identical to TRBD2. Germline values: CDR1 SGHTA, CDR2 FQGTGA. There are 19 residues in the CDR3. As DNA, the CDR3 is TGTGGCAGCAGCTTAAATAGCGGGAGGACATCTCTGAACACCGGGGAGCTGTTTTTT. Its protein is CGSSLNSGRTSLNTGELFF.

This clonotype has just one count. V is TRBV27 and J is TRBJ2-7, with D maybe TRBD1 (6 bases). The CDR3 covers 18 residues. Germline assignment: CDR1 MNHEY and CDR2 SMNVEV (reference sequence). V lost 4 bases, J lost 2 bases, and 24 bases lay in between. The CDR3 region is CASSSEAAPTGMTYEQYF. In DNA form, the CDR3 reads TGTGCCAGCAGTTCCGAAGCCGCCCCGACAGGAATGACCTACGAGCAGTACTTC.

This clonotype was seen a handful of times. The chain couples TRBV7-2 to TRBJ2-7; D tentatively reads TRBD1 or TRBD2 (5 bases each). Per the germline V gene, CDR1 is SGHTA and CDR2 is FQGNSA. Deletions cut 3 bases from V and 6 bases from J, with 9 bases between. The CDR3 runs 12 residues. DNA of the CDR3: TGTGCCAGCAGCTTGTCCGGGACCGAGCAGTACTTC. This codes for CASSLSGTEQYF.

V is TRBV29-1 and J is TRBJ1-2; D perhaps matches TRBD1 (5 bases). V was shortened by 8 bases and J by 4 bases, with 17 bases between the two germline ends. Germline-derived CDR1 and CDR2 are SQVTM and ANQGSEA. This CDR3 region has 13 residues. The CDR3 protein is CSTRGGVAYGYTF. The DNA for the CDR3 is TGCAGCACCCGGGGGGGGGTGGCCTATGGCTACACCTTC.

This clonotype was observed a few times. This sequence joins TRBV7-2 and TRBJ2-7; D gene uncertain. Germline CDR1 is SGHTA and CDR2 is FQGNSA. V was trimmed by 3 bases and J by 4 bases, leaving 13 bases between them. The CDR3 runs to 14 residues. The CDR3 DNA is TGTGCCAGCAGCTTCAGCGTTGGCCTTTACGAGCAGTACTTC. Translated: CASSFSVGLYEQYF. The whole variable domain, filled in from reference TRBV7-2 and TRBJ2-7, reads GAGVSQSPSNKVTEKGKDVELRCDPISGHTALYWYRQSLGQGLEFLIYFQGNSAPDKSGLPSDRFSAERTGGSVSTLTIQRTQQEDSAVYLCASSFSVGLYEQYFGPGTRLTVT.

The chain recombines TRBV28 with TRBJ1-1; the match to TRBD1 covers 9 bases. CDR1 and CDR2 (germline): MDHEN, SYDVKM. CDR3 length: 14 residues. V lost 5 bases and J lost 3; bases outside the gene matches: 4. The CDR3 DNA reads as TGTGCCAGCAGTGCACAGGGGGCGCACACTGAAGCTTTCTTT. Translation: CASSAQGAHTEAFF.

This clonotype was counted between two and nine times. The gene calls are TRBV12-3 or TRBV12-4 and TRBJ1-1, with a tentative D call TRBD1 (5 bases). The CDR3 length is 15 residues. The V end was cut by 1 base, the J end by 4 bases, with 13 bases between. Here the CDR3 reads CASSLVAGRGTEAFF. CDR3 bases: TGTGCCAGCAGTTTAGTTGCGGGGCGCGGCACTGAAGCTTTCTTT.

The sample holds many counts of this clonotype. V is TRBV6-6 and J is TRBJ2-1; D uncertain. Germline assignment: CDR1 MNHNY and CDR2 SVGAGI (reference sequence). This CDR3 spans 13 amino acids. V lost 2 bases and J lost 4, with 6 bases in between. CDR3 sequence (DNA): TGTGCCAGCAGTTACGTAGGTTACAATGAGCAGTTCTTC. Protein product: CASSYVGYNEQFF.